The clone carrying this TCR beta chain was counted many times. Its antigen remains unidentified. This specimen comes from a study of breast tumors, draining lymph nodes, adjacent tissues. Samples came from axillary lymph nodes draining the breast cancer. TCRdb independently ran MiXCR on the multiplex PCR reads; one entry per CDR3 protein. Of some 170,000 distinct CDR3 sequences listed, around a third are singletons. Study-wide findings and caveats: Tumors had less TCR diversity than lymph nodes, more than nontumor tissue.

Material: axillary lymph node tissue. The sequence came from a female donor with breast cancer. Some clones in this sample may be carry-over from other donors' samples.

The CDR3 sequence is CASSFEGETQYF. CDR3 sequence (DNA): TGTGCCAGCAGTTTTGAGGGCGAGACCCAGTACTTC. The rearrangement joins TRBV12-3 or TRBV12-4 to TRBJ2-5; D perhaps matches TRBD2 (5 bases). V was cut by 3 bases and J by 5 bases, with 7 bases left in between. The CDR3 spans 12 residues.